This TCR beta chain was captured in a study of T cell repertoires in cytomegalovirus infection. A single record per CDR3 protein comes from TCRdb applying MiXCR to the reads. Among 700,000 to 850,000 distinct CDR3 sequences, approximately 30% were seen once, and the ten largest hold roughly 12%. This clonotype was recorded at least ten times. The antigen is not known. This TCR was sampled from a human donor in good health (CMV status not recorded). Some clones in this sample may be carry-over from other donors' samples. The sample consisted of cultured CD8+ T cells from PBMCs, taken from culture after CMV antigen stimulation.

The CDR3 protein is CASSLWGPNQPQHF. CDR3 DNA sequence: TGTGCCAGCAGTTTGTGGGGACCCAATCAGCCCCAGCATTTT. The chain links TRBV27 to TRBJ1-5; possibly TRBD1 for D (5 bases). The CDR3 runs 14 residues. V gave up 3 bases and J gave up 3 bases, with 9 bases separating them. The germline gives CDR1 MNHEY, CDR2 SMNVEV (reference sequence).